The sequence of this T cell receptor beta chain was determined in a study of blood T cell repertoires in COVID-19. Study details: There were acute and convalescent COVID-19 samples, and they came from the United States, Italy and Spain. The cDNA or gDNA used as material had been derived from T cells, B-cell-depleted T cells, or PBMCs.

V gave up 7 bases and J gave up 2 bases, with 12 bases separating them. This CDR3 contains 13 residues. CDR1 is MDHEN and CDR2 is SYDVKM in the germline V gene. As processed by the authors: Reference gene primer amplification in the assay estimated nucleated cell counts. Only in-frame clones appear in the TCRdb table, and some are missing; sequencing was by immunoSEQ multiplex PCR. Clone size and the V and J calls come from that table; the DNA yielded D and trimming. This sample carries about 250,000 clones, about 89% of them seen once, and the ten largest clones take 0.9% to 1%. This chain joins TRBV28 and TRBJ2-7, with a possible D match to TRBD1 (6 bases). This clonotype originated in a woman in her thirties or forties who had recovered from COVID-19. The specimen was peripheral blood. CDR3 nucleotide sequence: TGTGCCAGCAATCTCCAGGGGCCCTACGAGCAGTACTTC. Amino acids: CASNLQGPYEQYF.